These 10 T cell receptor beta chains were all obtained from the same sample, sequenced in a study of early T cells in non-severe SARS-CoV-2 infection. TCRdb passed the 5' RACE reads through MiXCR, listing each CDR3 protein once. The repertoire holds approximately 80,000 distinct CDR3 sequences, with approximately 10% as singletons. Sequencing used whole blood, obtained at baseline. The receptors were gathered from an adult who was a healthcare worker with PCR-confirmed SARS-CoV-2 infection or an uninfected control (not recorded which).

This chain uses TRBV7-2 with TRBJ2-7; D unresolved. There are 14 residues in the CDR3. Germline V CDR1 and CDR2: SGHTA, FQGNSA. V lost 1 base and J lost 3, with 10 bases in between. CDR3 sequence (DNA): TGTGCCAGCAGCTTAGACAGTTCCTTCTACGAGCAGTACTTC. It is translated as CASSLDSSFYEQYF.

The CDR3 reads CASSLVVGTGDYNEQFF. CDR3 DNA: TGTGCCAGCAGCTTAGTTGTAGGGACAGGGGACTACAATGAGCAGTTCTTC. The V call is TRBV7-2, the J call TRBJ2-1; 10 bases match TRBD1. The CDR3 extends over 17 amino acids. Germline V lookup: CDR1 SGHTA, CDR2 FQGNSA. Unmatched junction bases numbered 6, after V lost 1 base and J lost 3 bases.

This rearrangement joins TRBV5-4 to TRBJ2-5; D not certain. V was pared by 0 bases and J by 2 bases, with 5 bases between. Germline V gives CDR1 SGHNT, CDR2 YYREEE (reference sequence). The CDR3 extends over 13 amino acids. This chain's CDR3 is CASSLDRQETQYF. The CDR3 nucleotides are TGTGCCAGCAGCTTGGACAGACAAGAGACCCAGTACTTC.

The V gene is TRBV7-8, the J gene TRBJ2-3, with D perhaps given as TRBD1 or TRBD2 (6 bases each). V dropped 1 base and J dropped 5 bases, with 16 bases sitting between them. The length of the CDR3 is 16 residues. Germline V gives CDR1 SGHVS, CDR2 FQNEAQ. CDR3 nucleotide sequence: TGTGCCAGCAGCTTAGAGGGGGATAGACTAGTAGATACGCAGTATTTT. It is translated as CASSLEGDRLVDTQYF.

This clonotype has only a few counts. This chain uses TRBV20-1 with TRBJ2-3; D is unclear. Trimming left V 0 bases short and J 2 bases short, with 9 bases between. Germline assignment: CDR1 DFQATT and CDR2 SNEGSKA (reference sequence). The CDR3 runs 14 residues. CDR3 residues: CSARDVGNTDTQYF. The CDR3 DNA follows: TGCAGTGCTAGAGATGTCGGCAACACAGATACGCAGTATTTT.

As regards this clonotype: Given a much more abundant clone one base away, this may be a read error. The V call is TRBV7-9, the J call TRBJ1-1, with unresolved D. CDR3 length: 14 residues. CDR1 is SEHNR and CDR2 is FQNEAQ in the germline V gene (reference sequence). The CDR3 region has the DNA TGTGCCAGCAGCTTAGTAAGCATGAACACTAAAGCTTTCTTT. This translates into CASSLVSMNTKAFF. Filled out from reference TRBV7-9 and TRBJ1-1, the complete variable domain reads DTGVSQNPRHKITKRGQNVTFRCDPISEHNRLYWYRQTLGQGPEFLTYFQNEAQLEKSRLLSDRFSAERPKGSFSTLEIQRTEQGDSAMYLCASSLVSMNTKAFFGQGTRLTVV.

J is TRBJ2-5 and V is TRBV29-1, with TRBD1 identical over 10 bases. V dropped 2 bases and J dropped 5; count of bases not matched to a gene: 5. The CDR3 covers 14 residues. Per germline, CDR1 SQVTM and CDR2 ANQGSEA. The CDR3 nucleotides are TGCAGCGTTGAACCGACAGGGGGCAGGGAGACCCAGTACTTC. Translation: CSVEPTGGRETQYF.

This clonotype was counted only a few times. J is TRBJ1-1 and V is TRBV29-1; D gene unclear. The length of the CDR3 is 12 residues. Germline V gene data show CDR1 as SQVTM and CDR2 as ANQGSEA. The germline V and J ends were trimmed by 8 bases and 1 base, with 11 bases remaining between them. CDR3 amino acids: CSTGLPNTEAFF. The CDR3 DNA sequence: TGCAGCACGGGCCTGCCGAACACTGAAGCTTTCTTT.

The table lists this clonotype with a few counts. The chain combines TRBV27 with TRBJ2-1; 7 nucleotides align to TRBD1. Germline V gives CDR1 MNHEY, CDR2 SMNVEV (reference sequence). The J segment lost 14 bases and the V segment lost 1 base, leaving 5 bases of the junction unmatched. This CDR3 spans 12 amino acids. The CDR3 coding sequence is TGTGCCAGCAGTTTATTAACAGGGGAAAAGTTCTTC. Translating it yields CASSLLTGEKFF.

This clonotype was seen at least ten times. This chain uses TRBV7-2 with TRBJ2-5, with D perhaps assigned TRBD1 or TRBD2 (7 bases each). The germline V gene encodes CDR1 SGHTA and CDR2 FQGNSA. The CDR3 loop spans 19 amino acids. V gave up 1 base and J gave up 1 base, with 22 bases separating them. The CDR3 region is CASSLEGAGGGLFQETQYF. CDR3 coding DNA: TGTGCCAGCAGCTTAGAGGGGGCCGGCGGGGGCCTTTTCCAAGAGACCCAGTACTTC.